Here is one TCR beta chain with its context. The data derive from a study of T cell clones after liver transplantation. The CDR3 contains 14 residues. Germline CDR1 is SGHRS and CDR2 is YFSETQ. V trimming: 0 bases; J trimming: 5 bases; junction bases outside the gene matches: 0. Assay used: immunoSEQ multiplex PCR; TCRdb lists only in-frame clones, some missing. Of some 60,000 clones in the sample, 70% were seen once. The genes are TRBV5-1 and TRBJ2-1, with 9 bases aligning to TRBD1. The sequence came from a human patient who received a liver transplant. Some T cells here may be from the graft donor. The sequencing used CD4+ T cells from blood, collected at the roughly 15-month timepoint. The CDR3 loop reads CASSLDRGHNEQFF. The CDR3 DNA is TGCGCCAGCAGCTTGGACAGGGGGCACAATGAGCAGTTCTTC.